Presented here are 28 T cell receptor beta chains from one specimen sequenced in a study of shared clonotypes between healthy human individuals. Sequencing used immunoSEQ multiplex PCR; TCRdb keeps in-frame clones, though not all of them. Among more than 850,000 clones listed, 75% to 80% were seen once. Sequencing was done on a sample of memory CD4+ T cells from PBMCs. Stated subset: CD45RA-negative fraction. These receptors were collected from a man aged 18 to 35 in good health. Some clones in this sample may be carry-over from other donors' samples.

The CDR3 region is CASSQEGGSGNTIYF. CDR3 bases: TGTGCCAGCAGCCAAGAAGGGGGTTCTGGAAACACCATATATTTT. The chain couples TRBV4-2 to TRBJ1-3; a weak D match, TRBD1 (6 bases). The germline CDR1 and CDR2 sequences are LGHNA and YNFKEQ. The CDR3 is made up of 15 amino acids. V lost 0 bases and J 1 base, leaving 7 bases between the germline ends.

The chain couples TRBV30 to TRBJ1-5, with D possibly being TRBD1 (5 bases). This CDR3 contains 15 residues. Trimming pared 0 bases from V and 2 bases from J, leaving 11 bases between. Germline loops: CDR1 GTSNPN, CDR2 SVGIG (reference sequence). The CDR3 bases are TGTGCCTGGAGTGTACTGGGGGTGGGCAATCAGCCCCAGCATTTT. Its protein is CAWSVLGVGNQPQHF.

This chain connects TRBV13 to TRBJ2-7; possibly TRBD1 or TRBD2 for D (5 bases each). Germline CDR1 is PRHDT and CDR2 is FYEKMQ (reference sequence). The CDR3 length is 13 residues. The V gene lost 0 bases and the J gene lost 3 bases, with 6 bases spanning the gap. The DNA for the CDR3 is TGTGCCAGCAGCTTAGGGGGGGTCTACGAGCAGTACTTC. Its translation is CASSLGGVYEQYF.

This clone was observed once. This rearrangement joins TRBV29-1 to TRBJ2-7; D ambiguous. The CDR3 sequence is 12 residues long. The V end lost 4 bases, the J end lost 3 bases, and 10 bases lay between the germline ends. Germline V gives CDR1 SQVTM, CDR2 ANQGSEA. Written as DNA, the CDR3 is TGCAGCGTTGTAGACCGAAGCTACGAGCAGTACTTC. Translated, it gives CSVVDRSYEQYF.

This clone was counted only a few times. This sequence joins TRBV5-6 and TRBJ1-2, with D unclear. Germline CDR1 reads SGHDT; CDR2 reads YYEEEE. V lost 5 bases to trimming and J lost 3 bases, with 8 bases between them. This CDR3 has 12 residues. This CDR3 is CASSQNYYGYTF. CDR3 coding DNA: TGTGCCAGCAGTCAGAATTACTATGGCTACACCTTC.

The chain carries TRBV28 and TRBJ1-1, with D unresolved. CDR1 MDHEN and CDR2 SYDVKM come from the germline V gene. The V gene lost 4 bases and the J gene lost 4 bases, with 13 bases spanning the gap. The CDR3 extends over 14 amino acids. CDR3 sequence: CASSSPPRSTEAFF. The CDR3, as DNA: TGTGCCAGCAGTTCCCCACCCCGGAGCACTGAAGCTTTCTTT.

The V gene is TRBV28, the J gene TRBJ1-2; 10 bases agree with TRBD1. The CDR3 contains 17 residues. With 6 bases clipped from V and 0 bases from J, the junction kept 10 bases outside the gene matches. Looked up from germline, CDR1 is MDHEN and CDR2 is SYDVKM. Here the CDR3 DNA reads TGTGCCAGCAGGGGACAGGGGCGTTATCTCTCTAACTATGGCTACACCTTC. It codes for CASRGQGRYLSNYGYTF.

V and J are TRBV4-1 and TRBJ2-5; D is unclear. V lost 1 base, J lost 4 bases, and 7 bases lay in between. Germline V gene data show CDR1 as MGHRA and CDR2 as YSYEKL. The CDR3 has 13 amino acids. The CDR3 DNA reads TGCGCCAGCAGCCAAGGATATAGAGAGACCCAGTACTTC. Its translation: CASSQGYRETQYF.

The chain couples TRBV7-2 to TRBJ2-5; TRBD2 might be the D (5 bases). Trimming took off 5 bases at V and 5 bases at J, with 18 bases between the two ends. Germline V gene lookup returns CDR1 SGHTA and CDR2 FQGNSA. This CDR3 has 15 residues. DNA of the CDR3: TGTGCCAGCAGCCCCCGGGCCACCTCGGGGGAGACCCAGTACTTC. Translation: CASSPRATSGETQYF. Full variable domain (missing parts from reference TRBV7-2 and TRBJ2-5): GAGVSQSPSNKVTEKGKDVELRCDPISGHTALYWYRQSLGQGLEFLIYFQGNSAPDKSGLPSDRFSAERTGGSVSTLTIQRTQQEDSAVYLCASSPRATSGETQYFGPGTRLLVL.

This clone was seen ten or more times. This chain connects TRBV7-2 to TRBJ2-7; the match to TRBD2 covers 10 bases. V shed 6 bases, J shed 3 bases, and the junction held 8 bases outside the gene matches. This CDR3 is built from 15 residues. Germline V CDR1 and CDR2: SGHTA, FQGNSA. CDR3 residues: CASRPRTSGGYEQYF. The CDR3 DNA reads TGTGCCAGCAGGCCTAGGACTAGCGGTGGCTACGAGCAGTACTTC.

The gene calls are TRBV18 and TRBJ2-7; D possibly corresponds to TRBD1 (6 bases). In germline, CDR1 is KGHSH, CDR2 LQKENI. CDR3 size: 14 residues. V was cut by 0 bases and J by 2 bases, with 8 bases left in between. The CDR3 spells CASSPPWDTYEQYF. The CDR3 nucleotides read TGTGCCAGCTCACCACCCTGGGACACCTACGAGCAGTACTTC.

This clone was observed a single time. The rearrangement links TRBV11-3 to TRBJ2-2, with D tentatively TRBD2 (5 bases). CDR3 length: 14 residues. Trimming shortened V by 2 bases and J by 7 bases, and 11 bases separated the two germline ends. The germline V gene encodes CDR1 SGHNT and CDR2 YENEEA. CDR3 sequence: CASSLMGGSGELFF. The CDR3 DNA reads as TGTGCCAGCAGCTTAATGGGTGGGAGCGGGGAGCTGTTTTTT.

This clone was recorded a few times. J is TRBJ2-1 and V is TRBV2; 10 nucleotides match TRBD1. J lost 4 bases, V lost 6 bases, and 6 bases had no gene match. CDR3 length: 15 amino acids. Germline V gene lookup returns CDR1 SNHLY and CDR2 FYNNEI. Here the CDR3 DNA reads TGTGCCAGCAGGGAGGACAGGGGGAGGTACAATGAGCAGTTCTTC. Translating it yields CASREDRGRYNEQFF. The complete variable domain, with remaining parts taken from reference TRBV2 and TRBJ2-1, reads EPEVTQTPSHQVTQMGQEVILRCVPISNHLYFYWYRQILGQKVEFLVSFYNNEISEKSEIFDDQFSVERPDGSNFTLKIRSTKLEDSAMYFCASREDRGRYNEQFFGPGTRLTVL.

For the CDR3, the DNA is TGTGCCAGCAGCCCTAGGGGGGGGTCATCAGGAGTATACGAGCAGTACTTC. It specifies CASSPRGGSSGVYEQYF. V is TRBV9 and J is TRBJ2-7; tentative D call: TRBD2 (7 bases). This CDR3 has 17 residues. V lost 4 bases and J 4 bases, leaving 24 bases between the germline ends. Germline CDR1 SGDLS, CDR2 YYNGEE.

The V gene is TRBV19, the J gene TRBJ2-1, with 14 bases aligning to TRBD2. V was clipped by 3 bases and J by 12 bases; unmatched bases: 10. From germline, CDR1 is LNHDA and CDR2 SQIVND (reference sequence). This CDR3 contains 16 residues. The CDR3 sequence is CASSISPGLAGGTQFF. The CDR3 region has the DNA TGTGCCAGTAGTATTAGCCCAGGACTAGCGGGAGGAACGCAGTTCTTC.

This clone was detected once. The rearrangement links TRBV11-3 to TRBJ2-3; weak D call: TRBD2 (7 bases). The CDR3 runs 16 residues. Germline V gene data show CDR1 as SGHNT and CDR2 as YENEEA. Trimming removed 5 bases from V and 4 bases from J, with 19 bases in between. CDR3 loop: CASSKGGLRGADTQYF. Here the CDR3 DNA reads TGTGCCAGCAGCAAAGGGGGACTACGGGGTGCAGATACGCAGTATTTT. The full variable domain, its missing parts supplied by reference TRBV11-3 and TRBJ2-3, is EAGVVQSPRYKIIEKKQPVAFWCNPISGHNTLYWYLQNLGQGPELLIRYENEEAVDDSQLPKDRFSAERLKGVDSTLKIQPAELGDSAVYLCASSKGGLRGADTQYFGPGTRLTVL.

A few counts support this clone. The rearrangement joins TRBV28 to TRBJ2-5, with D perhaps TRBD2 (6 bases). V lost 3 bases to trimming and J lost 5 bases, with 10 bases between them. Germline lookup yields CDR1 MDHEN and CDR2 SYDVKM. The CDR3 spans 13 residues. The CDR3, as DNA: TGTGCCAGCAGTTTGGGGGGAGACGAGACCCAGTACTTC. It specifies CASSLGGDETQYF.

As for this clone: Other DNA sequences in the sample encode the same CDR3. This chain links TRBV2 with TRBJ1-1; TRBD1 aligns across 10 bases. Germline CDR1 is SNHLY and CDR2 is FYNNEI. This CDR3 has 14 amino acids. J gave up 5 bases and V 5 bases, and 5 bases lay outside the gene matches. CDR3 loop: CASSRTGGRTEAFF. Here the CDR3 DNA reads TGTGCCAGCAGTCGGACAGGGGGACGTACTGAAGCTTTCTTT.

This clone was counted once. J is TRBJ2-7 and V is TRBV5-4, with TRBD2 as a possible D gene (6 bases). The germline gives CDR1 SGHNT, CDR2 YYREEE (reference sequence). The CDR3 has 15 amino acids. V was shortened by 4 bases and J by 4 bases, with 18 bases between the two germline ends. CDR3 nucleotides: TGTGCCAGCAGCCCCTCTAACCGGGAGAGGTACGAGCAGTACTTC. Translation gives CASSPSNRERYEQYF. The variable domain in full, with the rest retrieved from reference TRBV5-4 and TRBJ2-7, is ETGVTQSPTHLIKTRGQQVTLRCSSQSGHNTVSWYQQALGQGPQFIFQYYREEENGRGNFPPRFSGLQFPNYSSELNVNALELDDSALYLCASSPSNRERYEQYFGPGTRLTVT.

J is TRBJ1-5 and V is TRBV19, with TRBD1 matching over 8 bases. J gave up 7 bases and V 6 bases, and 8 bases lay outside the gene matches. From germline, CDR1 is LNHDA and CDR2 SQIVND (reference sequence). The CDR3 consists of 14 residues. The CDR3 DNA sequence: TGTGCCAGTAGAAAGACAGGGGTCAACCAGCCCCAGCATTTT. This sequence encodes CASRKTGVNQPQHF. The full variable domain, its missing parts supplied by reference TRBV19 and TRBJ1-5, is DGGITQSPKYLFRKEGQNVTLSCEQNLNHDAMYWYRQDPGQGLRLIYYSQIVNDFQKGDIAEGYSVSREKKESFPLTVTSAQKNPTAFYLCASRKTGVNQPQHFGDGTRLSIL.

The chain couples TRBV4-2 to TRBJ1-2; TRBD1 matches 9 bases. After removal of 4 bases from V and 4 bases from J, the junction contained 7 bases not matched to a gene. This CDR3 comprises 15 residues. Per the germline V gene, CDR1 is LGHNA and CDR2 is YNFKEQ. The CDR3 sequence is CASSPTGTGTYGYTF. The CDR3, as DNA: TGTGCCAGCAGCCCGACCGGGACAGGGACCTATGGCTACACCTTC.

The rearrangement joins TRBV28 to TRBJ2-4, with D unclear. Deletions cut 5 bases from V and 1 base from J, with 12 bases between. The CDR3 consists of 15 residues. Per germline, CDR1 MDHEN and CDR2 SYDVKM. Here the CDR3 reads CASSLRVYAKNIQYF. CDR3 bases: TGTGCCAGCAGTCTCCGGGTCTATGCCAAAAACATTCAGTACTTC.

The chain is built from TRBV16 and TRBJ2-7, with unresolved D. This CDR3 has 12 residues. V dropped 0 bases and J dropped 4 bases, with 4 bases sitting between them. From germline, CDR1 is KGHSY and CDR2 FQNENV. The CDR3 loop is CASSQSRYEQYF. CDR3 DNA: TGTGCCAGCAGCCAATCGCGGTACGAGCAGTACTTC.

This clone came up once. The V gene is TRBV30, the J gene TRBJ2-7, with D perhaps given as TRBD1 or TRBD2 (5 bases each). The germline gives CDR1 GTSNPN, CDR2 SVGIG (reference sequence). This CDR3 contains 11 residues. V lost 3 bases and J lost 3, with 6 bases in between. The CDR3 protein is CAWRGDYEQYF. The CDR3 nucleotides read TGTGCCTGGAGGGGGGACTACGAGCAGTACTTC.

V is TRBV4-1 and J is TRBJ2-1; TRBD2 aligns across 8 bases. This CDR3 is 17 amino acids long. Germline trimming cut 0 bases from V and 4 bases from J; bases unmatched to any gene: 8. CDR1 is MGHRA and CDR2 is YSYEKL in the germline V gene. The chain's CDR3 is CASSQDGGQRGYNEQFF. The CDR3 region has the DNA TGCGCCAGCAGCCAAGATGGTGGCCAGCGGGGGTACAATGAGCAGTTCTTC.

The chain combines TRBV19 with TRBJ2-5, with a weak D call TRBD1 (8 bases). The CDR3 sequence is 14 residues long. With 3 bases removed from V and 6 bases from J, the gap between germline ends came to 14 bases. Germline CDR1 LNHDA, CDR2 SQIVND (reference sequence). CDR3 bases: TGTGCCAGTAGTATCAAGCGGGACAGGCAGACCCAGTACTTC. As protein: CASSIKRDRQTQYF.

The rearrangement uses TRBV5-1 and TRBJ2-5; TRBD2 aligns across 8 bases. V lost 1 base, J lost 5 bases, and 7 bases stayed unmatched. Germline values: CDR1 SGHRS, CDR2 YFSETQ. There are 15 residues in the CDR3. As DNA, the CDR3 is TGCGCCAGCAGCTTGATCGGGGGGGCAAGGGAGACCCAGTACTTC. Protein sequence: CASSLIGGARETQYF.

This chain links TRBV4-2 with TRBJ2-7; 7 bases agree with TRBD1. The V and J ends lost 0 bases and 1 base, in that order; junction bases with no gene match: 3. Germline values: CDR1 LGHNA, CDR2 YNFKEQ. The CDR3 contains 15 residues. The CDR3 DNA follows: TGTGCCAGCAGCCAAGATTGGACAGGATCCTACGAGCAGTACTTC. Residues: CASSQDWTGSYEQYF.